The next 6 T cell receptor beta chains were all read from a single sample in a study of blood T cell repertoires in COVID-19. The method was immunoSEQ multiplex PCR; TCRdb's version includes in-frame clones alone and lacks a portion of them. Among about 6,100 clones, around nine tenths were seen once, and the ten largest hold 48%. The sequencing sample was made of peripheral blood. These receptors were taken from a human donor in a cohort sampled during active COVID-19.

This rearrangement joins TRBV6-5 to TRBJ1-1; TRBD1 agrees at 10 bases. Trimming took 3 bases from V and 4 from J; bases not matched to a gene: 2. CDR1 MNHEY and CDR2 SVGAGI come from the germline V gene. CDR3 length: 14 amino acids. This CDR3 reads CASSYGTGATEAFF. DNA for the CDR3: TGTGCCAGCAGTTATGGGACAGGGGCCACTGAAGCTTTCTTT.

The chain employs TRBV28 and TRBJ2-3; D might be TRBD2 (6 bases). CDR1 MDHEN and CDR2 SYDVKM come from the germline V gene. The ends were cut back, 4 bases at V and 2 bases at J, with 16 bases in the middle. The CDR3 is 16 residues long. CDR3 sequence: CASSSPGTVYTDTQYF. The CDR3 nucleotides read TGTGCCAGCAGTTCCCCAGGGACTGTATACACAGATACGCAGTATTTT. The variable domain in full, completed from reference TRBV28 and TRBJ2-3, reads DVKVTQSSRYLVKRTGEKVFLECVQDMDHENMFWYRQDPGLGLRLIYFSYDVKMKEKGDIPEGYSVSREKKERFSLILESASTNQTSMYLCASSSPGTVYTDTQYFGPGTRLTVL.

This chain connects TRBV4-3 to TRBJ1-2; 8 bases line up with TRBD1. The germline CDR1 and CDR2 sequences are LGHNA and YSLEER. The ends lost 2 bases at V and 8 bases at J; junction bases unmatched: 7. This CDR3 region has 14 residues. DNA for the CDR3: TGCGCCAGCAGCCAATCGGGACAGGCAGGAGGCTACACCTTC. Translated, it gives CASSQSGQAGGYTF.

Details on this clone: A junction end diverges from the germline sequence, so it may reflect a read error. V and J are TRBV28 and TRBJ2-7, with TRBD2 as a possible D gene (6 bases). Germline V gene data show CDR1 as MDHEN and CDR2 as SYDVKM. The CDR3 is 12 amino acids. CDR3 sequence: CASSSPRETPSF. The CDR3, as DNA: TGTGCCAGCAGTTCTCCCCGGGAGACCCCGAGCTTC.

The rearrangement joins TRBV6-6 to TRBJ1-4; the match to TRBD1 covers 7 bases. Trimming at V came to 6 bases and at J to 6 bases, leaving 4 bases not matched to a gene. Germline assignment: CDR1 MNHNY and CDR2 SVGAGI (reference sequence). This CDR3 spans 13 amino acids. CDR3 sequence: CASRPTGDEKLFF. Written as DNA, the CDR3 is TGTGCCAGCAGACCCACAGGGGATGAAAAACTGTTTTTT.

The chain employs TRBV4-1 and TRBJ1-4; the match to TRBD1 covers 12 bases. In germline, CDR1 is MGHRA, CDR2 YSYEKL. V lost 4 bases and J lost 3; bases outside the gene matches: 3. The CDR3 loop spans 16 amino acids. For the CDR3, the DNA is TGCGCCAGCAGCCGGGGACAGGGGGCGGCTAATGAAAAACTGTTTTTT. Amino acid sequence: CASSRGQGAANEKLFF.